A selection of T cell receptor beta chains follows, all from one sample in a study of blood T cell repertoires in COVID-19. The protocol was immunoSEQ multiplex PCR, while the TCRdb copy is restricted to in-frame clones and leaves out a portion. Of 140,000 or so clones in the sample, approximately 87% are singletons; the top ten hold about 37%. The sequenced sample consisted of peripheral blood. The receptor source for this set is a man between 50 and 59 years old who had recovered from COVID-19. Both conserved end residues are part of each CDR3. The D gene is left open where the match is weak. Size values are once, few and many counts, or a class for expanded clones, and some rows have none.

d_call: NA; clone_size: NA; j_call: TRBJ2-2; v_call: TRBV6-5; cdr3_nt: TGTGCCAGCCGGGGAAGTACCGGGGTTGGCGGGGAGCTGTTTTTT; cdr3_aa: CASRGSTGVGGELFF
d_call: TRBD2; clone_size: NA; j_call: TRBJ2-7; v_call: TRBV6-1; cdr3_nt: TGTGCCAGCAGTGAAGCGCTGCGGGGGAACTACGAGCAGTACTTC; cdr3_aa: CASSEALRGNYEQYF
d_call: TRBD1; clone_size: NA; j_call: TRBJ2-4; v_call: TRBV11-3; cdr3_nt: TGTGCCAGCAGCCCTCAAGGACAGGGCGACATTCAGTACTTC; cdr3_aa: CASSPQGQGDIQYF
d_call: NA; clone_size: NA; j_call: TRBJ1-1; v_call: TRBV5-5; cdr3_nt: TGTGCCAGCAGCTTGGTCGGACACAACACTGAAGCTTTCTTT; cdr3_aa: CASSLVGHNTEAFF
d_call: NA; clone_size: NA; j_call: TRBJ2-5; v_call: TRBV6-5; cdr3_nt: TGTGCCAGCAGCCCGAACAGGGCGGAGGAGACCCAGTACTTC; cdr3_aa: CASSPNRAEETQYF
d_call: TRBD1; clone_size: NA; j_call: TRBJ2-7; v_call: TRBV5-1; cdr3_nt: TGCGCCAGCAGCTTACAAGGACAGGGAACCTACGAGCAGTACTTC; cdr3_aa: CASSLQGQGTYEQYF
d_call: NA; clone_size: NA; j_call: TRBJ1-4; v_call: TRBV14; cdr3_nt: TGTGCCAGCAGCCAAGAAAAAGCCACCGGGACAAGGAATGAAAAACTGTTTTTT; cdr3_aa: CASSQEKATGTRNEKLFF
d_call: TRBD1; clone_size: NA; j_call: TRBJ2-3; v_call: TRBV2; cdr3_nt: TGTGCCAGCGGCAGGGACAGAACCACAGATACGCAGTATTTT; cdr3_aa: CASGRDRTTDTQYF
d_call: NA; clone_size: NA; j_call: TRBJ1-6; v_call: TRBV9; cdr3_nt: TGTGCCAGCAGCGTCCGAGCGGGTGAGGCATCAAATTCACCCCTCCACTTT; cdr3_aa: CASSVRAGEASNSPLHF
d_call: NA; clone_size: NA; j_call: TRBJ1-6; v_call: TRBV6-6; cdr3_nt: TGTGCCAGCAGGGAGGACGGTTTCTGGGCTTCACCCCTCCACTTT; cdr3_aa: CASREDGFWASPLHF
d_call: TRBD1; clone_size: NA; j_call: TRBJ2-7; v_call: TRBV7-9; cdr3_nt: TGTGCCAGCAGCCCGGACAGGGGCGGACTAAACTACGAGCAGTACTTC; cdr3_aa: CASSPDRGGLNYEQYF
d_call: NA; clone_size: NA; j_call: TRBJ2-7; v_call: TRBV29-1; cdr3_nt: TGCAGCGTTGTAGGAGCTACCTACGAGCAGTACTTC; cdr3_aa: CSVVGATYEQYF
d_call: NA; clone_size: few; j_call: TRBJ1-1; v_call: TRBV20-1; cdr3_nt: TGCAGTGCCGATCCCCGTCGGGCTTTCTTT; cdr3_aa: CSADPRRAFF
d_call: NA; clone_size: once; j_call: TRBJ2-6; v_call: TRBV9; cdr3_nt: TGTGCCAGCAGCGTAGGGGACTTGTGGGGCCCAGCCGGGGCCAACGTCCTGACTTTC; cdr3_aa: CASSVGDLWGPAGANVLTF